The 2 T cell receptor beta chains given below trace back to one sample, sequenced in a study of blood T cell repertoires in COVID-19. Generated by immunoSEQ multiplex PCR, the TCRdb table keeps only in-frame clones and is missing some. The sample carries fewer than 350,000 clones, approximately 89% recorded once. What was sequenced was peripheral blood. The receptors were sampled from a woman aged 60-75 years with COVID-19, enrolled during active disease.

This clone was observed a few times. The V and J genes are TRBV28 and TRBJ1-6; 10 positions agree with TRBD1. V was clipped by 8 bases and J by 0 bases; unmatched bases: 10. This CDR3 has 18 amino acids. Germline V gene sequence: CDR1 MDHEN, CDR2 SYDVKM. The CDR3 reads CASGFGTGDSSYNSPLHF. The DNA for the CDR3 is TGTGCCAGCGGGTTCGGGACAGGGGACAGCTCCTATAATTCACCCCTCCACTTT.

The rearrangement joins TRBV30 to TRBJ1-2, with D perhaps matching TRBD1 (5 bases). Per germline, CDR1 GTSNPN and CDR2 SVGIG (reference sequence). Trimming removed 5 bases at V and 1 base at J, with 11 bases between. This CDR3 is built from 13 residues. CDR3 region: CAWAGPLNYGYTF. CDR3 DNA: TGTGCCTGGGCGGGACCCCTTAACTATGGCTACACCTTC.